The next 7 T cell receptor beta chains were all read from a single sample in a study of early T cells in non-severe SARS-CoV-2 infection. TCRdb fed the 5' RACE reads into MiXCR, producing one record per CDR3 protein. The sample lists 100,000 to 150,000 distinct CDR3 sequences, about 16% occurring once. Sample: whole blood. The receptor set was obtained from an adult who was a healthcare worker with PCR-confirmed SARS-CoV-2 infection or an uninfected control (not recorded which).

The table lists this clonotype with many counts. The gene calls are TRBV18 and TRBJ1-1, with TRBD1 matching over 9 bases. The CDR3 length is 15 residues. Germline V gene lookup returns CDR1 KGHSH and CDR2 LQKENI. Trimming took 3 bases from V and 6 from J; bases not matched to a gene: 8. CDR3 protein: CASSPPSGQGSEAFF. For the CDR3, the DNA is TGTGCCAGCTCACCGCCATCGGGACAGGGCTCTGAAGCTTTCTTT.

This clonotype was detected many times. The chain couples TRBV12-5 to TRBJ2-2; D unclear. Germline V gene sequence: CDR1 LGHNT, CDR2 FRNRAP. V was cut by 6 bases and J by 1 base, with 9 bases left in between. The length of the CDR3 is 14 residues. This CDR3 is CASGPTLNTGELFF. CDR3 DNA: TGTGCTAGTGGGCCAACACTGAACACCGGGGAGCTGTTTTTT.

This clonotype showed up just a few times. The chain uses TRBV7-9 and TRBJ1-1, with D possibly matching TRBD1 (5 bases). CDR1 and CDR2 (germline): SEHNR, FQNEAQ (reference sequence). Deletions cut 1 base from V and 3 bases from J, with 12 bases between. The CDR3 is 15 residues long. The CDR3 here is CASSLEQGAYTEAFF. The CDR3 DNA follows: TGTGCCAGCAGCTTAGAGCAGGGCGCTTACACTGAAGCTTTCTTT.

This clonotype came up a few times. V gene TRBV10-3 combines with J gene TRBJ2-7; 7 positions agree with TRBD2. The CDR3 totals 12 residues. Trimming removed 6 bases from V and 5 bases from J; junction bases left unmatched: 4. Per germline, CDR1 ENHRY and CDR2 SYGVKD. The CDR3 DNA sequence: TGTGCCATCAGAGGGACTAATGACGAGCAGTACTTC. It encodes CAIRGTNDEQYF.

A few counts support this clonotype. The CDR3 is CASGTGGVYGYTF. CDR3 bases: TGTGCCAGCGGGACAGGGGGCGTCTATGGCTACACCTTC. This chain uses TRBV12-3 or TRBV12-4 with TRBJ1-2; 12 bases line up with TRBD1. This CDR3 spans 13 amino acids. Trimming took 8 bases from V and 4 from J; bases not matched to a gene: 2.

The chain recombines TRBV5-5 with TRBJ2-5; D unresolved. CDR1 and CDR2 from the germline V gene are SGHKS and YYEKEE (reference sequence). This CDR3 contains 13 residues. V shed 1 base and J shed 5 bases, with 9 bases lying between them. This chain's CDR3 is CASSLWSAETQYF. The CDR3 DNA follows: TGTGCCAGCAGCTTGTGGTCCGCGGAGACCCAGTACTTC.

This clonotype was detected a few times. The J gene is TRBJ1-2, the V gene TRBV12-3 or TRBV12-4; perhaps TRBD1 as D (5 bases). The CDR3 extends over 13 amino acids. Trimming took 6 bases from V and 5 from J, leaving 13 bases between them. Here the CDR3 reads CASRPGLLYGYTF. The CDR3 DNA follows: TGTGCCAGCAGGCCGGGACTGTTATATGGCTACACCTTC.